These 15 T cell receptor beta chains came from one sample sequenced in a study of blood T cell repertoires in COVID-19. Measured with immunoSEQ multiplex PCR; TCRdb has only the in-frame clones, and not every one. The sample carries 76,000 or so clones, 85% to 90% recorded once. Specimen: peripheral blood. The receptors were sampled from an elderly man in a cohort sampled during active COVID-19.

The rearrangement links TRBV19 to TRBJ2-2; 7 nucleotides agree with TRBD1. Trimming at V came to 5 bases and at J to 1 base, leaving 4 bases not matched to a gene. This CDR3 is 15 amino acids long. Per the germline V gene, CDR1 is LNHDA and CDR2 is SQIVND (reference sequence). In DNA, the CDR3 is TGTGCCAGTAGTTCGGACAGGAAGAACACCGGGGAGCTGTTTTTT. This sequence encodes CASSSDRKNTGELFF.

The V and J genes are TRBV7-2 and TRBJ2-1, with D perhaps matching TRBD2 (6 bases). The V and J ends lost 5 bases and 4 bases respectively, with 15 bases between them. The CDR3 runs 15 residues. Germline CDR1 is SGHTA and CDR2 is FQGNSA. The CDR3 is CASSKSGTQYNEQFF. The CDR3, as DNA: TGTGCCAGCAGCAAATCCGGGACTCAATACAATGAGCAGTTCTTC.

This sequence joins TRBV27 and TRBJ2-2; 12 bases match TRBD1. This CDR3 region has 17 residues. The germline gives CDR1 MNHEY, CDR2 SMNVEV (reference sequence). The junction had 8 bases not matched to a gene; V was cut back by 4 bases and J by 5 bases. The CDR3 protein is CASSWGQGAGWTGELFF. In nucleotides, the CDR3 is TGTGCCAGCAGTTGGGGACAGGGGGCGGGTTGGACCGGGGAGCTGTTTTTT.

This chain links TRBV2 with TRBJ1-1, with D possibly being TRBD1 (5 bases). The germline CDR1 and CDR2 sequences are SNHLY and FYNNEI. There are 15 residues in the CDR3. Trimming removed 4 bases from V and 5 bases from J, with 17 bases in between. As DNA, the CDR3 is TGTGCCAGCAGTGCCGGCGGGGGTAGTTTTACTGAAGCTTTCTTT. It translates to CASSAGGGSFTEAFF.

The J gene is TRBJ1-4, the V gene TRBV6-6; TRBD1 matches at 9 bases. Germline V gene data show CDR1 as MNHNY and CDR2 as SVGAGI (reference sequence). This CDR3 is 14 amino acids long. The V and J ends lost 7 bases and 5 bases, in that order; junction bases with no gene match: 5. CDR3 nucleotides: TGTGCCAGCAATCTAGGACAGGGGAATGAAAAACTGTTTTTT. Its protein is CASNLGQGNEKLFF.

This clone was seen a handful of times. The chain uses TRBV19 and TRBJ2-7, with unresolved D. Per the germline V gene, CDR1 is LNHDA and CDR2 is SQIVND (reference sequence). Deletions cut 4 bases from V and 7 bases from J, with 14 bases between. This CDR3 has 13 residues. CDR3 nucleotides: TGTGCCAGTAGTAGGAGACCACCTCGTGAGCAGTACGTC. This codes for CASSRRPPREQYV.

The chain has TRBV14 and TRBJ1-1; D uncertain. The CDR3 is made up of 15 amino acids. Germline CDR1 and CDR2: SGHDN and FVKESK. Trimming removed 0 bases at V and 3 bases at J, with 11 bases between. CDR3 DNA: TGTGCCAGCAGCCAAGAGCTGGCCGGGGACACTGAAGCTTTCTTT. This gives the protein CASSQELAGDTEAFF. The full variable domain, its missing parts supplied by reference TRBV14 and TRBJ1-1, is EAGVTQFPSHSVIEKGQTVTLRCDPISGHDNLYWYRRVMGKEIKFLLHFVKESKQDESGMPNNRFLAERTGGTYSTLKVQPAELEDSGVYFCASSQELAGDTEAFFGQGTRLTVV.

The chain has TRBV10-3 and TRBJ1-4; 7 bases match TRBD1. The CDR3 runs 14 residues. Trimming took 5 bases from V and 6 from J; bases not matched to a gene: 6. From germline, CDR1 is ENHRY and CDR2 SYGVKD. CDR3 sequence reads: CAISQGEKDEKLFF. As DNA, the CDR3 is TGTGCCATCAGTCAGGGGGAGAAGGATGAAAAACTGTTTTTT.

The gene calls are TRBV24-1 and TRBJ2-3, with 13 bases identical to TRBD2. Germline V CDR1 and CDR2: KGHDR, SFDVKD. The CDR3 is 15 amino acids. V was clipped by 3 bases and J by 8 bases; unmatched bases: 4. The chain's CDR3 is CATSDTTSGGSTQYF. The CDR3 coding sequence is TGTGCCACCAGTGATACGACTAGCGGGGGGAGTACGCAGTATTTT.

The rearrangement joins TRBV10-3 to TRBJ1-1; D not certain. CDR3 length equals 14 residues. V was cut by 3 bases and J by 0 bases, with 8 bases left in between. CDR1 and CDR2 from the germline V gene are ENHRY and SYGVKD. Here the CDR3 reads CAISEGLLNTEAFF. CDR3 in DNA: TGTGCCATCAGTGAAGGACTGTTGAACACTGAAGCTTTCTTT.

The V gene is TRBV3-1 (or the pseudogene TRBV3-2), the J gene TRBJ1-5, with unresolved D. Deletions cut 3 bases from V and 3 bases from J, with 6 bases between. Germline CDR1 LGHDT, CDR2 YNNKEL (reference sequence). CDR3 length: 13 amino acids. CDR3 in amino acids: CASSHGNNQPQHF. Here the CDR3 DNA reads TGTGCCAGCAGCCACGGGAACAATCAGCCCCAGCATTTT.

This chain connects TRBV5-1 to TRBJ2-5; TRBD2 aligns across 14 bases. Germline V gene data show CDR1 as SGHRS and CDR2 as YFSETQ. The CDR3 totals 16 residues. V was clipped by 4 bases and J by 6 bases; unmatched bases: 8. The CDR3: CASSPGTSGGGKTQYF. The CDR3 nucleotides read TGCGCCAGCAGCCCCGGGACTAGCGGGGGTGGAAAGACCCAGTACTTC.

CDR3 amino acids: CASSPGLAPTNTGELFF. The CDR3 DNA follows: TGTGCCAGTAGTCCGGGACTAGCGCCCACGAACACCGGGGAGCTGTTTTTT. This chain connects TRBV19 to TRBJ2-2; the match to TRBD2 covers 10 bases. The germline gives CDR1 LNHDA, CDR2 SQIVND (reference sequence). The CDR3 has 17 residues. The J segment lost 0 bases and the V segment lost 5 bases, leaving 6 bases of the junction unmatched.

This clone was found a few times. DNA for the CDR3: TGCAGCGCCGCCTTTGGCGGGGGCTCCTACAATGAGCAGTTCTTC. Translated, it gives CSAAFGGGSYNEQFF. This chain connects TRBV29-1 to TRBJ2-1; 7 bases align to TRBD2. J was trimmed by 0 bases and V by 7 bases; bases with no gene match: 9. Germline lookup yields CDR1 SQVTM and CDR2 ANQGSEA. CDR3 size: 15 residues.

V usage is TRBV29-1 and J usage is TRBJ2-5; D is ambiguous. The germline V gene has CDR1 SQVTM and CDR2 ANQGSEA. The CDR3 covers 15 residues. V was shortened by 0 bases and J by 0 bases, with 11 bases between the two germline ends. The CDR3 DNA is TGCAGCGTTGAAGAATGGAACAGTTACCAAGAGACCCAGTACTTC. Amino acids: CSVEEWNSYQETQYF.